This T cell receptor beta chain was observed in a study of response to subunit inactivated influenza vaccine. TCRdb passed the RT-PCR reads through MiXCR, listing each CDR3 protein once. The sample lists approximately 730,000 distinct CDR3 sequences; approximately 14% were seen once. V gave up 8 bases and J gave up 0 bases; unmatched junction bases: 9. The CDR3 is 18 residues long. Germline CDR1 MNHNS, CDR2 SASEGT. The specimen was PBMCs from blood, collected roughly 15 days before vaccination. The clonotype originates from a man aged 45 to 65 who received an inactivated influenza vaccine. The chain is built from TRBV6-1 and TRBJ2-3; 15 nucleotides agree with TRBD2. The CDR3 here is CASWTSGRAWESTDTQYF. The CDR3 DNA follows: TGTGCCAGCTGGACTAGCGGGAGGGCTTGGGAAAGCACAGATACGCAGTATTTT.